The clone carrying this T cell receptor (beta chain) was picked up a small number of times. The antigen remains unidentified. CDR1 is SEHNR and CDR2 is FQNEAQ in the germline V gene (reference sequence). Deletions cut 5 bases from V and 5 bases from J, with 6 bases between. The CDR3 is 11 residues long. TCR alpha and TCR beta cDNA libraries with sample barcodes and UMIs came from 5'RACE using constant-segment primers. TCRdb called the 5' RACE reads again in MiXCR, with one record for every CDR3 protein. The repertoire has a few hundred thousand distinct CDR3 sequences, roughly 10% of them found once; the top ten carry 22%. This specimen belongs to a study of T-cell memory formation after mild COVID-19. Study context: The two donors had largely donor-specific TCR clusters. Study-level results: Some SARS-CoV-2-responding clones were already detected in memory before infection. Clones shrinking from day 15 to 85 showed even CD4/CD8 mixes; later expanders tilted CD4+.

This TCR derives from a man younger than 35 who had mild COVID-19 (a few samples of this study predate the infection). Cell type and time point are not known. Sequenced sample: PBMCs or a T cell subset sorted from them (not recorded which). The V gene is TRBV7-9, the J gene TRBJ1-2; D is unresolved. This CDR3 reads CASSVFYGYTF. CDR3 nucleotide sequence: TGTGCCAGCAGCGTTTTTTATGGCTACACCTTC. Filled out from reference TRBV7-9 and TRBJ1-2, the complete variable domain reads DTGVSQNPRHKITKRGQNVTFRCDPISEHNRLYWYRQTLGQGPEFLTYFQNEAQLEKSRLLSDRFSAERPKGSFSTLEIQRTEQGDSAMYLCASSVFYGYTFGSGTRLTVV.